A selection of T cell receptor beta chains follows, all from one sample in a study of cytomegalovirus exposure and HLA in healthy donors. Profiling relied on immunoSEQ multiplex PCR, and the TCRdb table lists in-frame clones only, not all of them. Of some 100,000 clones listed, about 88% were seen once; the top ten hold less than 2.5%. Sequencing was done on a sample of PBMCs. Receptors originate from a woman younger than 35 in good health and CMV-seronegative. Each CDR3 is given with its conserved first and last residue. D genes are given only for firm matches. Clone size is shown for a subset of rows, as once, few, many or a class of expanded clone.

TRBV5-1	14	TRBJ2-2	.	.	TGCGCCAGCCGGGGAGCCGAGAACACCGGGGAGCTGTTTTTT	CASRGAENTGELFF
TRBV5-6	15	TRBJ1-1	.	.	TGTGCCAGCAGCTGGTGGGGGGGACTTAACACTGAAGCTTTCTTT	CASSWWGGLNTEAFF
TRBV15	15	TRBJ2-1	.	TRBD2	TGTGCCACCAGCAGAGAGCGGGGGGGGGACAATGAGCAGTTCTTC	CATSRERGGDNEQFF
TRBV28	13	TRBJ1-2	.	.	TGTGCCAGCAGTAAGGACAGCCGACTAAGTTTTTCCTTC	CASSKDSRLSFSF
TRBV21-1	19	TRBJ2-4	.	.	TGTGCCAGCAGCAAAGCGCTTGGGGAGACTTTGATAGCCAAAAACATTCAGTACTTC	CASSKALGETLIAKNIQYF
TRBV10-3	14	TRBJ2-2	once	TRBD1	TGTGCCACCCAACCGGGACAGGGGACCGGGGAGCTGTTTTTT	CATQPGQGTGELFF
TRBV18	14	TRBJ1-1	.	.	TGTGCCAGCTCCCCGACACGGGGGGGCACTGAAGCTTTCTTT	CASSPTRGGTEAFF
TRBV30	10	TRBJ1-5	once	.	TGTGCCCGACTTAATCAGCCCCAGCATTTT	CARLNQPQHF
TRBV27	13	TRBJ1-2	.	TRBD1	TGTGCCAGCAGTTTGGGACAGTTCTATGGCTACACCTTC	CASSLGQFYGYTF
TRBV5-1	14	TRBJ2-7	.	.	TGCGCCAGCACATCGGTGCAGGGCTCCCACGAGCAGTACTTC	CASTSVQGSHEQYF
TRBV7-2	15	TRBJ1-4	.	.	TGTGCCAGCAGCCAAACAGGGAGTCCTAATGAAAAACTGTTTTTT	CASSQTGSPNEKLFF
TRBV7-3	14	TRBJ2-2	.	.	TGTGCCAGCAGCCAAACAGCGAACACCGGGGAGCTGTTTTTT	CASSQTANTGELFF
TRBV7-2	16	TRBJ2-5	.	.	TGTGCCAGCACTACATTGGGGCCTAGCGCCCGGGAGACCCAGTACTTC	CASTTLGPSARETQYF
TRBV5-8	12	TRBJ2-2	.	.	TGTGCCAGCACCTTCCGGACCGGGGAGCTGTTTTTT	CASTFRTGELFF
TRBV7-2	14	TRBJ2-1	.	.	TGTGCCAGCAGCATCTTAAGGACTGGAAGTGAGCAGTTCTTC	CASSILRTGSEQFF
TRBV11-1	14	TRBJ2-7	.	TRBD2	TGTGCCAGCAGCCTGAAGCGGGGAAACTACGAGCAGTACTTC	CASSLKRGNYEQYF
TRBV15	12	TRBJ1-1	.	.	TGTGCCACCAGCAGAGATGGCTCTGAAGCTTTCTTT	CATSRDGSEAFF
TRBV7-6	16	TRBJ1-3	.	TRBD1	TGTGCCAGCAGCTTAGCAAATATCAGGGGGCAGGACACCATATATTTT	CASSLANIRGQDTIYF
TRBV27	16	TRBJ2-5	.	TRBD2	TGTGCCAGCCGGCCCGATCGGACTAGGCAACAAGAGACCCAGTACTTC	CASRPDRTRQQETQYF
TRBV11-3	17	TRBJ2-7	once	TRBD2	TGTGCCAGCAGCTTAGGGGGAGGGGCCGGGAGAGTCCACGAGCAGTACTTC	CASSLGGGAGRVHEQYF
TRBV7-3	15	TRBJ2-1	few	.	TGTGCCAGCAGCTTCCAGGGATCAGGCTACAATGAGCAGTTCTTC	CASSFQGSGYNEQFF
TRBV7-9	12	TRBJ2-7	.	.	TGTGCCAGCAGCCTTAGCGTTTACGAGCAGTACTTC	CASSLSVYEQYF
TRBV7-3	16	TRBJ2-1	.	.	TGTGCCAGCAGCCCCATGGGTCGAGCGGAGGTCAATGAGCAGTTCTTC	CASSPMGRAEVNEQFF
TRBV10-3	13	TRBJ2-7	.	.	TGTGCCATCAGTGACCGGGTTGGCAGTGAGCAGTACTTC	CAISDRVGSEQYF
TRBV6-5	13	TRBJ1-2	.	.	TGTGCCAGCAGTTACGGGGGAGCGGGAGGCTACACCTTC	CASSYGGAGGYTF
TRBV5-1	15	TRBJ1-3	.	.	TGCGCCAGCAGCAACAGGACGGCCTCTGGAAACACCATATATTTT	CASSNRTASGNTIYF
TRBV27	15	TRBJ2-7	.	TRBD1	TGTGCCAGCAGTTCAGGCAGGGGGAGCTCCTACGAGCAGTACTTC	CASSSGRGSSYEQYF
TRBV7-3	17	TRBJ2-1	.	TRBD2	TGTGCCAGCAGCTTATCTAGCGGGAGGGCCTTACGCAATGAGCAGTTCTTC	CASSLSSGRALRNEQFF
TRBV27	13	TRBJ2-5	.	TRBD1	TGTGCCAGCGGCAACAGGGGGCAAGAGACCCAGTACTTC	CASGNRGQETQYF
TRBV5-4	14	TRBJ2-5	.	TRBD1	TGTGCCAGCAGCTTGGGACAGGGGTTTGAGACCCAGTACTTC	CASSLGQGFETQYF
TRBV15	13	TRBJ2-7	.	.	TGTGCCACCAGCACGGGACACCTCTACGAGCAGTACTTC	CATSTGHLYEQYF
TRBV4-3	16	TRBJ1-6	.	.	TGCGCCAGCAGCCAAGAGCAAGCCGTGGTGGATTCACCCCTCCACTTT	CASSQEQAVVDSPLHF
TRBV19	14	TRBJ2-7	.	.	TGTGCCAGTAGGGGGGGGACAGGAGGGAACGAGCAGTACTTC	CASRGGTGGNEQYF
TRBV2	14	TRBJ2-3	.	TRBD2	TGTGCCAGCATAGGCGGCGGGGGGGCAGATACGCAGTATTTT	CASIGGGGADTQYF
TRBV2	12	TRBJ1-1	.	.	TGTGCCAGCGCGGTTATGAACACTGAAGCTTTCTTT	CASAVMNTEAFF
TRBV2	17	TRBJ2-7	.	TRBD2	TGTGCCAGCAGCGGTCAAGGGTTTGAGCGGGGTGGATACGAGCAGTACTTC	CASSGQGFERGGYEQYF
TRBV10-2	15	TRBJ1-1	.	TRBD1	TGCGCCAGCCGAAAGGGGGACAGTTTGAACACTGAAGCTTTCTTT	CASRKGDSLNTEAFF
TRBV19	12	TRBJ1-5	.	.	TGTGCCAGTAGTATCGGCAATCAGCCCCAGCATTTT	CASSIGNQPQHF
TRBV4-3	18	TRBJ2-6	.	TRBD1	TGCGCCAGCAGCCAAGCCCGGGACAGCATCTCTGGGGCCAACGTCCTGACTTTC	CASSQARDSISGANVLTF
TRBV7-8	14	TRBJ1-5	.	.	TGTGCCAGCAGCTTAGGTACTGGCAATCAGCCCCAGCATTTT	CASSLGTGNQPQHF
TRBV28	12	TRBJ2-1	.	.	TGTGCCAGCAGCTCTAACGACAATGAGCAGTTCTTC	CASSSNDNEQFF
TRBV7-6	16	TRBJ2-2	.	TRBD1	TGTGCCAGCAGCTTCGACAGGGTCGGAAACACCGGGGAGCTGTTTTTT	CASSFDRVGNTGELFF
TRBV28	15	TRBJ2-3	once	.	TGTGCCAGCAGTTTATGGGGGACTAGCACAGATACGCAGTATTTT	CASSLWGTSTDTQYF
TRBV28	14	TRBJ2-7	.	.	TGTGCCAGCAGTTGGGCATGGATTCCCTACGAGCAGTACTTC	CASSWAWIPYEQYF
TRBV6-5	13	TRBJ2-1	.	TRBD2	TGTGCCAGCAGTTACAGGGGAGGGAATGAGCAGTTCTTC	CASSYRGGNEQFF
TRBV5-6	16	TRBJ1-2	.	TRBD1	TGTGCCAGCAGCTTGGGGGGACAGGGAGGTTTCTATGGCTACACCTTC	CASSLGGQGGFYGYTF
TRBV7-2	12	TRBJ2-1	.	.	TGTGCCAGCAGCGGGGTTGGGAGAGAGCAGTTCTTC	CASSGVGREQFF
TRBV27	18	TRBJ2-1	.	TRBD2	TGTGCCAGCAGTTTTCTCCCCCCCCTAGCGGGAGGAAGGGATGAGCAGTTCTTC	CASSFLPPLAGGRDEQFF
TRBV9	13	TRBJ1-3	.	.	TGTGCCAGCAGCCCCGGAGGTGGAAACACCATATATTTT	CASSPGGGNTIYF
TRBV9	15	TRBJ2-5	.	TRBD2	TGTGCCAGCAGCAATAGCGGGAGTGGGAGGGAGACCCAGTACTTC	CASSNSGSGRETQYF
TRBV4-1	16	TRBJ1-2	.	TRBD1	TGCGCCAGCAGCCAAGGGACAGGGGGAAAGGGGTATGGCTACACCTTC	CASSQGTGGKGYGYTF
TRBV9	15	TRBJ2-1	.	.	TGTGCCAGCAGCGTAGTGGGAGTCGGTTACAATGAGCAGTTCTTC	CASSVVGVGYNEQFF
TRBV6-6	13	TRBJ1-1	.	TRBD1	TGTGCCAGCAGTGCCGCGACAGGGGTTAGGGCTTTCTTT	CASSAATGVRAFF
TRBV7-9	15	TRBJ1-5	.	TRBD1	TGTGCCAGCAGCTTAGCGGACAGGGGCAATCAGCCCCAGCATTTT	CASSLADRGNQPQHF